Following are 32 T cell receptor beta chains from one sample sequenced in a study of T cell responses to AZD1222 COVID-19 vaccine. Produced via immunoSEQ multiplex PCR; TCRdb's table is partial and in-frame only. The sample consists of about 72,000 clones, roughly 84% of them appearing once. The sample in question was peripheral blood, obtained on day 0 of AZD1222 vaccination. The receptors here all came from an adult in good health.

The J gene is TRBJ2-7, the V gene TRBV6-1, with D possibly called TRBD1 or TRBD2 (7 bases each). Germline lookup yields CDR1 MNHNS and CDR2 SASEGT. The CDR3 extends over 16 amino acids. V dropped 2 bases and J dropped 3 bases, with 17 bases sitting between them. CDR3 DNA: TGTGCCAGCAGTGAACTGACAGGGAGGGGACTCTACGAGCAGTACTTC. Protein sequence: CASSELTGRGLYEQYF.

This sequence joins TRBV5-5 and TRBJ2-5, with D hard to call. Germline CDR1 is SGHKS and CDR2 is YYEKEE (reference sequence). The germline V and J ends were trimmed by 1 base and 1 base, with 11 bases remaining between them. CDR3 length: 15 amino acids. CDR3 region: CASSLLGIPQETQYF. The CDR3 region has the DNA TGTGCCAGCAGCTTGCTTGGGATACCCCAAGAGACCCAGTACTTC. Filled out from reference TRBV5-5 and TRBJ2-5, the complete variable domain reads DAGVTQSPTHLIKTRGQQVTLRCSPISGHKSVSWYQQVLGQGPQFIFQYYEKEERGRGNFPDRFSARQFPNYSSELNVNALLLGDSALYLCASSLLGIPQETQYFGPGTRLLVL.

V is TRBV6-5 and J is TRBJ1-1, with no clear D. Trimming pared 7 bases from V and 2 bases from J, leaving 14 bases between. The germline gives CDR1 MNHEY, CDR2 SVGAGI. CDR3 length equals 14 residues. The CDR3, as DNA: TGTGCCAGCATCCCAAAGGGAAAAAACACTGAAGCTTTCTTT. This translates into CASIPKGKNTEAFF.

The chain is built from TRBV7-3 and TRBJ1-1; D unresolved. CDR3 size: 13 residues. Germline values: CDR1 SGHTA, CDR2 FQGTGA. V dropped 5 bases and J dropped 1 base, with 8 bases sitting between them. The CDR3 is CASSRIQNTEAFF. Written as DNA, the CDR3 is TGTGCCAGCAGCCGCATCCAGAACACTGAAGCTTTCTTT.

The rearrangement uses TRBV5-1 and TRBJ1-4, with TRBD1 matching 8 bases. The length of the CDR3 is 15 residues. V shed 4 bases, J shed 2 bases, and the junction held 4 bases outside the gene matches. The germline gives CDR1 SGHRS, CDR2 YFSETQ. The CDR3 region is CASSGGTGTNEKLFF. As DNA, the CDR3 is TGCGCCAGCAGCGGGGGGACAGGTACTAATGAAAAACTGTTTTTT.

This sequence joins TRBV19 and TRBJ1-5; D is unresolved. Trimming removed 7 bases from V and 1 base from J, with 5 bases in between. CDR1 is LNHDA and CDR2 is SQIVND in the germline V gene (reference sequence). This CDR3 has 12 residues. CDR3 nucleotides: TGTGCCAGTAAGGACAGCAATCAGCCCCAGCATTTT. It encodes CASKDSNQPQHF.

For the CDR3, the DNA is TGCGCCAGCAGCATAAGACAGGCGGCAAATTCACCCCTCCACTTT. Its protein product is CASSIRQAANSPLHF. The chain joins TRBV5-1 to TRBJ1-6; tentative D call: TRBD1 (6 bases). The V end was cut by 4 bases, the J end by 7 bases, with 15 bases between. CDR1 and CDR2 (germline): SGHRS, YFSETQ. The CDR3 sequence is 15 residues long.

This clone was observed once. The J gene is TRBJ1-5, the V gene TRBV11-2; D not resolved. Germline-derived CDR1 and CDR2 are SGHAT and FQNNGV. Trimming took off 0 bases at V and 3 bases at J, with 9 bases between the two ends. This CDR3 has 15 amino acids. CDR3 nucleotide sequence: TGTGCCAGCAGCTTAGAGGCCGGAAACAATCAGCCCCAGCATTTT. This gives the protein CASSLEAGNNQPQHF.

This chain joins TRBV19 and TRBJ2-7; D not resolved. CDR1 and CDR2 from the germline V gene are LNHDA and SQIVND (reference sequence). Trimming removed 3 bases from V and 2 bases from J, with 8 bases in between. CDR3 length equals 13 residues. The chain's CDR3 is CASSMANPYEQYF. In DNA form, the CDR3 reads TGTGCCAGTAGTATGGCGAATCCCTACGAGCAGTACTTC.

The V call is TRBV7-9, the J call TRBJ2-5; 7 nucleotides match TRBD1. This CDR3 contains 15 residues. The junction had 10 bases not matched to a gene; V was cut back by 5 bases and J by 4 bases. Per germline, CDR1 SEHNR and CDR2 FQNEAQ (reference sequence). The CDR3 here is CASSGRDSKRETQYF. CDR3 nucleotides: TGTGCCAGCAGCGGTAGGGACAGCAAGAGAGAGACCCAGTACTTC.

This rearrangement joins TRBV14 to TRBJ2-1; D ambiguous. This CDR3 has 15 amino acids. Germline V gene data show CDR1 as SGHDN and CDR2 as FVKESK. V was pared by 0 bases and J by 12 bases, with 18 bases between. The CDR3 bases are TGTGCCAGCAGCCAAGATTTGTCGGCTAGTCGCCTGCAGTTCTTC. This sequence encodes CASSQDLSASRLQFF.

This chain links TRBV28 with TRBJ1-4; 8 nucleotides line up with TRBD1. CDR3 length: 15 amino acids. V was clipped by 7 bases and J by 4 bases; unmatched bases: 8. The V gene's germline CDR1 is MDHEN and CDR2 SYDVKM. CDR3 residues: CASNRGQAVNEKLFF. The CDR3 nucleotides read TGTGCCAGCAACAGGGGACAGGCGGTTAATGAAAAACTGTTTTTT. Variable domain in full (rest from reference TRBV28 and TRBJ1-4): DVKVTQSSRYLVKRTGEKVFLECVQDMDHENMFWYRQDPGLGLRLIYFSYDVKMKEKGDIPEGYSVSREKKERFSLILESASTNQTSMYLCASNRGQAVNEKLFFGSGTQLSVL.

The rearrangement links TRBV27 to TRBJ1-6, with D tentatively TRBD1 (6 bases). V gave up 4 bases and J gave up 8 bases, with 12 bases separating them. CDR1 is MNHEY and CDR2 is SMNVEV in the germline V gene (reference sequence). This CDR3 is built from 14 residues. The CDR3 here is CASSSGTWDSPLHF. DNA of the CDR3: TGTGCCAGCAGTTCCGGGACATGGGATTCACCCCTCCACTTT.

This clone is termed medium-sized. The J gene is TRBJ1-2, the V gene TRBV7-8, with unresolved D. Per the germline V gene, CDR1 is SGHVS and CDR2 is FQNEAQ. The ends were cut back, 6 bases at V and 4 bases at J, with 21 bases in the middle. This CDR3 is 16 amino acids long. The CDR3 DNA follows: TGTGCCAGCAGTTCCCAAACATCATTGGTAGCCTATGGCTACACCTTC. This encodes CASSSQTSLVAYGYTF.

CDR3 DNA sequence: TGTGCCAGCAGCCCGGGACAGATTCGAGCTAACTATGGCTACACCTTC. Residues: CASSPGQIRANYGYTF. The chain has TRBV5-6 and TRBJ1-2; 7 bases line up with TRBD1. The CDR3 spans 16 residues. V was clipped by 4 bases and J by 0 bases; unmatched bases: 9. CDR1 is SGHDT and CDR2 is YYEEEE in the germline V gene.

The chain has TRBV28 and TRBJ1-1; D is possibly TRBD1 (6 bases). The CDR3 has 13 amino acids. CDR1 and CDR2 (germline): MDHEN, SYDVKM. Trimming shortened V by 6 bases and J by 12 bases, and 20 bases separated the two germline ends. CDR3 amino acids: CASSPRGALATFF. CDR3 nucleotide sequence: TGTGCCAGCAGCCCCCGGGGGGCCCTAGCGACTTTCTTT. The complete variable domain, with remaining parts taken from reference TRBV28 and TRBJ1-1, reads DVKVTQSSRYLVKRTGEKVFLECVQDMDHENMFWYRQDPGLGLRLIYFSYDVKMKEKGDIPEGYSVSREKKERFSLILESASTNQTSMYLCASSPRGALATFFGQGTRLTVV.

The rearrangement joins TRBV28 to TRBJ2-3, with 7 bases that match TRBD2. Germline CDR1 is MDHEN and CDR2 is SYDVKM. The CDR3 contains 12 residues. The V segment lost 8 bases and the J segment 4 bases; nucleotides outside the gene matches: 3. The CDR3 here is CASGGVSDTQYF. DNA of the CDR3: TGTGCCAGCGGGGGGGTGTCAGATACGCAGTATTTT.

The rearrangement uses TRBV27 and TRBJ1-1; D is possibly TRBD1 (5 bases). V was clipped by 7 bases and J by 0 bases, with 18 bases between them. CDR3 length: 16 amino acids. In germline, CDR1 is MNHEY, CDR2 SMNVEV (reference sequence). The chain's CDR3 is CASTSGDHLMNTEAFF. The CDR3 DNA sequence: TGTGCCAGCACCTCGGGGGATCACCTTATGAACACTGAAGCTTTCTTT.

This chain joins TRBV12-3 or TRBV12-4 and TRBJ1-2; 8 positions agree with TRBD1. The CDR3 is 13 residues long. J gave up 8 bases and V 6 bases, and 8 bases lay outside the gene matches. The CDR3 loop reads CASSPQGANGYTF. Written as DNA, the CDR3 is TGTGCCAGCAGCCCGCAGGGGGCCAACGGCTACACCTTC.

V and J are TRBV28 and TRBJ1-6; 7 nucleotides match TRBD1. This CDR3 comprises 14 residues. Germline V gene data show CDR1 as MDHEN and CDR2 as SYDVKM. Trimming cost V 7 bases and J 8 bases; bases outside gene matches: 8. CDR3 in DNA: TGTGCCAGCACCTTACAGGGGAACGATTCACCCCTCCACTTT. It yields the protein CASTLQGNDSPLHF.

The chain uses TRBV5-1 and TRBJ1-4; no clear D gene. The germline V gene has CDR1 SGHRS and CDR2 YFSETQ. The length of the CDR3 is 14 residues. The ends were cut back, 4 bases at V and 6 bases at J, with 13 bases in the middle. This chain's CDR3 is CASSPAGGYEKLFF. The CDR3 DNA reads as TGCGCCAGCAGCCCGGCGGGCGGATATGAAAAACTGTTTTTT.

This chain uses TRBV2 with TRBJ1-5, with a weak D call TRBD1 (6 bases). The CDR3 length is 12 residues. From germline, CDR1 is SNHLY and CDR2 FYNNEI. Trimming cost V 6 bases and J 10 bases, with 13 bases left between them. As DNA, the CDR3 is TGTGCCAGCAGAGGACAGTCCCGACCCCAGCATTTT. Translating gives CASRGQSRPQHF. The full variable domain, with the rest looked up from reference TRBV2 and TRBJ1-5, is EPEVTQTPSHQVTQMGQEVILRCVPISNHLYFYWYRQILGQKVEFLVSFYNNEISEKSEIFDDQFSVERPDGSNFTLKIRSTKLEDSAMYFCASRGQSRPQHFGDGTRLSIL.

The CDR3 region is CASSPMGGRAVPGELFF. CDR3 nucleotides: TGTGCCAGCAGCCCGATGGGGGGCAGGGCCGTCCCCGGGGAGCTGTTTTTT. This chain links TRBV7-2 with TRBJ2-2; D is tentatively TRBD1 or TRBD2 (6 bases each). This CDR3 comprises 17 residues. V was cut by 5 bases and J by 6 bases, with 22 bases left in between. Germline V gene sequence: CDR1 SGHTA, CDR2 FQGNSA. Drawing the rest from reference TRBV7-2 and TRBJ2-2, the complete variable domain is GAGVSQSPSNKVTEKGKDVELRCDPISGHTALYWYRQSLGQGLEFLIYFQGNSAPDKSGLPSDRFSAERTGGSVSTLTIQRTQQEDSAVYLCASSPMGGRAVPGELFFGEGSRLTVL.

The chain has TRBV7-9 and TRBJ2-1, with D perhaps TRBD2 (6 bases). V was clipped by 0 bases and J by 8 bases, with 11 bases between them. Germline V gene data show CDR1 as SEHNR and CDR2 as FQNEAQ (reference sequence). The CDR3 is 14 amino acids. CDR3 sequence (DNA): TGTGCCAGCAGCTTAGCTGGGAGGCACGATGAGCAGTTCTTC. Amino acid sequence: CASSLAGRHDEQFF.

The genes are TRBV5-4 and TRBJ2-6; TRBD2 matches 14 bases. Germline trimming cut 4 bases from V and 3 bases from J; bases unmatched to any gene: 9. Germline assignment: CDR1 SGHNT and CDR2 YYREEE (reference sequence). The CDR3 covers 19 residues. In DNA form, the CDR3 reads TGTGCCAGCAGCGATGGGACTAGCGGGGGATTGGGTGGGGCCAACGTCCTGACTTTC. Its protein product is CASSDGTSGGLGGANVLTF.

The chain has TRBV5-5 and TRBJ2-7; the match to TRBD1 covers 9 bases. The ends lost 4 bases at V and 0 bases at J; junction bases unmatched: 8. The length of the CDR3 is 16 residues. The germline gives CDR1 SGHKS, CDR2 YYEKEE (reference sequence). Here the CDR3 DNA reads TGTGCCAGCAGCCCTTTCGGACAGGGGAGCTCCTACGAGCAGTACTTC. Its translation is CASSPFGQGSSYEQYF.

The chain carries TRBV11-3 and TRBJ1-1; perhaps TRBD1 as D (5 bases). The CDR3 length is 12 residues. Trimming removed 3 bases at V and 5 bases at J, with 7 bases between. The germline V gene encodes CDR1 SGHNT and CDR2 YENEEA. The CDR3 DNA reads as TGTGCCAGCAGCTTTCAGGGTACTGAAGCTTTCTTT. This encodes CASSFQGTEAFF.

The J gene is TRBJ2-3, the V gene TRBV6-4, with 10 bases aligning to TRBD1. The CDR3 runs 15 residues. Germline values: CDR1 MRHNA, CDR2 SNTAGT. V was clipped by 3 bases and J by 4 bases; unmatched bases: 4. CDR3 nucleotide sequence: TGTGCCAGCAGTGAGACTGGGACAGGGGCAGATACGCAGTATTTT. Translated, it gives CASSETGTGADTQYF.

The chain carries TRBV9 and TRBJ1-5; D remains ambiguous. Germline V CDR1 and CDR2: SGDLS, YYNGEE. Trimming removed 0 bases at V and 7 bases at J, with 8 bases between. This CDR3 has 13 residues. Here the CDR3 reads CASSVGAGQPQHF. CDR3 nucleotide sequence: TGTGCCAGCAGCGTAGGGGCGGGACAGCCCCAGCATTTT.

The CDR3 protein is CASSQVLIDTQYF. DNA of the CDR3: TGTGCCAGCAGCCAAGTACTAATAGATACGCAGTATTTT. This rearrangement joins TRBV3-1 (or the pseudogene TRBV3-2) to TRBJ2-3; D call uncertain. Germline V CDR1 and CDR2: LGHDT, YNNKEL (reference sequence). V lost 1 base and J 5 bases, leaving 7 bases between the germline ends. This CDR3 is 13 amino acids long.

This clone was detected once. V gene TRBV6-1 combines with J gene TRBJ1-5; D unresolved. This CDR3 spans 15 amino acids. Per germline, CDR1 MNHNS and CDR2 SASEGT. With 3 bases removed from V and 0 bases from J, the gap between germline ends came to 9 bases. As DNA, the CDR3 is TGTGCCAGCAGTGATCTCTGGAGTAGCAATCAGCCCCAGCATTTT. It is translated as CASSDLWSSNQPQHF.

The DNA for the CDR3 is TGTGCCAGCAGCCCCCTGTCCAGATTTACTGAAGCTTTCTTT. Its translation is CASSPLSRFTEAFF. This chain links TRBV7-2 with TRBJ1-1; D remains ambiguous. V was clipped by 5 bases and J by 5 bases, with 15 bases between them. This CDR3 region has 14 residues. Per the germline V gene, CDR1 is SGHTA and CDR2 is FQGNSA.